This TCR beta chain was sequenced for a study of T cell changes during pregnancy in multiple sclerosis. Profiling relied on immunoSEQ multiplex PCR, and the TCRdb table lists in-frame clones only, not all of them. This sample has approximately 70,000 clones, with around nine tenths found just once. This CDR3 spans 16 amino acids. V lost 1 base and J lost 0; bases outside the gene matches: 5. CDR1 SGHRS and CDR2 YFSETQ come from the germline V gene. This sample comprised peripheral blood, obtained in the third trimester of pregnancy. The receptor's source is a female donor with multiple sclerosis, enrolled in a pregnancy study. The chain joins TRBV5-1 to TRBJ2-3; 7 nucleotides line up with TRBD2. This CDR3 reads CASSLYSGTSTDTQYF. The CDR3 DNA reads as TGCGCCAGCAGCTTGTACAGCGGGACTAGCACAGATACGCAGTATTTT.